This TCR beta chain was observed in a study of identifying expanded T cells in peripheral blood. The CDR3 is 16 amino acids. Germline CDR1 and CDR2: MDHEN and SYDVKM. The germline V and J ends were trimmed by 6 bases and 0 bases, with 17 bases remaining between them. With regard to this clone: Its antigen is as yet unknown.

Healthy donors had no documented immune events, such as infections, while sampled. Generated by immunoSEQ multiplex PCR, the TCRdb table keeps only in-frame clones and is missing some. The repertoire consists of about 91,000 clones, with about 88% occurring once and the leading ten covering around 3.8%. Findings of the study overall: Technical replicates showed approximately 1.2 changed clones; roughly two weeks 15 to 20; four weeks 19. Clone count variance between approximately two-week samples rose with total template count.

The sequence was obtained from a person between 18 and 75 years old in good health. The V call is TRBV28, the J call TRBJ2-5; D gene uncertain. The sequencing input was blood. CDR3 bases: TGTGCCAGCAGGCTATATAGAGTGGCAGACCAAGAGACCCAGTACTTC. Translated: CASRLYRVADQETQYF.